This T cell receptor (beta chain) originates from a study of shared clonotypes between healthy human individuals. Across the whole study: Donor ages ranged 18 to 49 years: a couple of women, a few men. Study-wide results and limits: Clonotypes not shared had lower generation probabilities than those common to all four donors.

This clone has a single count. Its antigen is as yet unknown. Assay: immunoSEQ multiplex PCR; the TCRdb copy retains only in-frame clones and omits some. The profile covers roughly 2 million clones, with over 85% appearing a single time and under 0.15% taken by the ten largest. All donors were Caucasian adults living in Nashville, Tennessee. The investigators split CD4+ cells into a CD45RA+ naive subset and a CD45RA-negative memory subset. J gave up 5 bases and V 1 base, and 14 bases lay outside the gene matches. This CDR3 comprises 18 residues. Germline-derived CDR1 and CDR2 are LGHNT and FRNRAP. J is TRBJ2-1 and V is TRBV12-5, with 7 positions matching TRBD2. The sample comprised naive CD4+ T cells sorted from blood. Subset described: CD45RA+ positively selected. The sequence was collected from a man between 18 and 29 years old in good health. The CDR3 DNA reads as TGTGCTAGTGGTTTGGCCCATCTAGGGCAGCGGGAAAACAATGAGCAGTTCTTC. This gives the protein CASGLAHLGQRENNEQFF.